This T cell receptor beta chain was obtained from a study of blood T cell repertoires in COVID-19. Sequencing used immunoSEQ multiplex PCR; TCRdb keeps in-frame clones, though not all of them. The repertoire has around 500,000 clones, approximately 83% of them found once; the top ten carry approximately 3.4%. This clone has only one observation. Other DNA variants within this sample encode the same CDR3. The length of the CDR3 is 13 residues. The ends were cut back, 4 bases at V and 1 base at J, with 8 bases in the middle. Germline CDR1 reads SGHNT; CDR2 reads YYREEE (reference sequence). This clonotype was obtained from a human donor in a cohort sampled during active COVID-19. The V and J genes are TRBV5-4 and TRBJ1-2; tentatively, D is TRBD1 (6 bases). What was sequenced was peripheral blood. Here the CDR3 reads CASSLDSNYGYTF. CDR3 bases: TGTGCCAGCAGCCTGGACAGTAACTATGGCTACACCTTC.